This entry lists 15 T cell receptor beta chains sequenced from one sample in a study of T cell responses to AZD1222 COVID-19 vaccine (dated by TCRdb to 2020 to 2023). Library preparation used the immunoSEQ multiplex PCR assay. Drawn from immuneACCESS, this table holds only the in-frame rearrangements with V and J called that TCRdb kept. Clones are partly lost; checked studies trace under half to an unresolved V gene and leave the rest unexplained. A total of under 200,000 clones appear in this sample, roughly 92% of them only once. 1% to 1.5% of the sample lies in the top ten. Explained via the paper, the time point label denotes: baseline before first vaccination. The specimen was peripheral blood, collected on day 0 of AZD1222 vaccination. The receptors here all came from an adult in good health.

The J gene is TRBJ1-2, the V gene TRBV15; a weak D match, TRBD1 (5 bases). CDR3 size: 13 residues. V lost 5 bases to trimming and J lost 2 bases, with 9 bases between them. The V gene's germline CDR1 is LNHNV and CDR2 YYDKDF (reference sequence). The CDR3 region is CATSHGGNYGYTF. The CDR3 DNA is TGTGCCACCAGCCACGGGGGGAACTATGGCTACACCTTC.

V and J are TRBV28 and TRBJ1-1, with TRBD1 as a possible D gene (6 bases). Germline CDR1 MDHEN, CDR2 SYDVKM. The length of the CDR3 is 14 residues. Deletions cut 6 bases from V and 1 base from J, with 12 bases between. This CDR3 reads CASSRGQTNTEAFF. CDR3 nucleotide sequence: TGTGCCAGCAGCCGGGGACAAACGAACACTGAAGCTTTCTTT.

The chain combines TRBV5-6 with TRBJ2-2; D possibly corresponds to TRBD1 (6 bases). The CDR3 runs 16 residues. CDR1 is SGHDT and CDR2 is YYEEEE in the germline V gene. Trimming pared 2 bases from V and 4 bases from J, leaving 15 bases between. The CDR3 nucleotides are TGTGCCAGCAGCTTAACGAGACAGGTTTCCACCGGGGAGCTGTTTTTT. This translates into CASSLTRQVSTGELFF. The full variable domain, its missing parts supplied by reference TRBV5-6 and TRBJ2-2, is DAGVTQSPTHLIKTRGQQVTLRCSPKSGHDTVSWYQQALGQGPQFIFQYYEEEERQRGNFPDRFSGHQFPNYSSELNVNALLLGDSALYLCASSLTRQVSTGELFFGEGSRLTVL.

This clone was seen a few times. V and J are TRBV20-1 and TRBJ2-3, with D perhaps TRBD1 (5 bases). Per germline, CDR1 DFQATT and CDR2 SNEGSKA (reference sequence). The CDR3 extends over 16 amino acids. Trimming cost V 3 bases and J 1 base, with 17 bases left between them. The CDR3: CSASDVQVLRTDTQYF. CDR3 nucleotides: TGCAGTGCTAGTGACGTACAGGTCCTTCGCACAGATACGCAGTATTTT.

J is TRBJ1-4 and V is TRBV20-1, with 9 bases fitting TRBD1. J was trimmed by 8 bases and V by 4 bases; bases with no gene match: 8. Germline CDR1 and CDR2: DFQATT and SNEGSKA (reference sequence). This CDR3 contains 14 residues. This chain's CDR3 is CSANEGTGREKLFF. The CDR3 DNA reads TGCAGTGCTAATGAAGGGACAGGGAGAGAAAAACTGTTTTTT.

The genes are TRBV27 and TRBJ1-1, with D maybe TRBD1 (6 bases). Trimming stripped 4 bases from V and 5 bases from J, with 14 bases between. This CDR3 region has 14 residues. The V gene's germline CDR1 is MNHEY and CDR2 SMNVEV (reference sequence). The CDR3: CASSSQQGGTEAFF. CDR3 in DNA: TGTGCCAGCAGTTCCCAACAGGGAGGTACTGAAGCTTTCTTT.

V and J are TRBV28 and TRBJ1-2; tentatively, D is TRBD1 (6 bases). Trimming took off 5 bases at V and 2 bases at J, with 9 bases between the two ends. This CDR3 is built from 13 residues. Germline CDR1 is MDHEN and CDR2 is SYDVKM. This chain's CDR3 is CASSTGQNYGYTF. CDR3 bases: TGTGCCAGCAGTACTGGACAGAACTATGGCTACACCTTC.

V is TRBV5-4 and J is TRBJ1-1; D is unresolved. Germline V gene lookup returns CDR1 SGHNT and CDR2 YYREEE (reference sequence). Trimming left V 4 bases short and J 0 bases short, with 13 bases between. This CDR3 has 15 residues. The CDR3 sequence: CASSAGRFMNTEAFF. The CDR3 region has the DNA TGTGCCAGCAGCGCAGGACGTTTCATGAACACTGAAGCTTTCTTT. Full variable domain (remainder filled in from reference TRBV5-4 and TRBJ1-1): ETGVTQSPTHLIKTRGQQVTLRCSSQSGHNTVSWYQQALGQGPQFIFQYYREEENGRGNFPPRFSGLQFPNYSSELNVNALELDDSALYLCASSAGRFMNTEAFFGQGTRLTVV.

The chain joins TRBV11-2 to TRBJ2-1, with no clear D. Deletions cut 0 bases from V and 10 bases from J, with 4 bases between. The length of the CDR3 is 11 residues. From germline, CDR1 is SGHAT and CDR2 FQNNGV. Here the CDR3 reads CASSLDYEQFF. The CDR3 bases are TGTGCCAGCAGCTTAGACTACGAGCAGTTCTTC.

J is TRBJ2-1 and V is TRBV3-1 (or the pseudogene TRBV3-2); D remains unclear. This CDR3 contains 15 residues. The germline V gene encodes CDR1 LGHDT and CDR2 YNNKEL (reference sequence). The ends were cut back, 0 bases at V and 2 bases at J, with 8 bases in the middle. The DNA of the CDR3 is TGTGCCAGCAGCCAAGACACGATTACCTACAATGAGCAGTTCTTC. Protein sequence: CASSQDTITYNEQFF.

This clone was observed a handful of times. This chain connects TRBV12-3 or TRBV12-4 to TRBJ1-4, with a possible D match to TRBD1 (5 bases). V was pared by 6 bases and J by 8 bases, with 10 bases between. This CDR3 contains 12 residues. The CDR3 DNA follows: TGTGCCAGCAGCGGAGACAGCGAAAAACTGTTTTTT. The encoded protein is CASSGDSEKLFF.

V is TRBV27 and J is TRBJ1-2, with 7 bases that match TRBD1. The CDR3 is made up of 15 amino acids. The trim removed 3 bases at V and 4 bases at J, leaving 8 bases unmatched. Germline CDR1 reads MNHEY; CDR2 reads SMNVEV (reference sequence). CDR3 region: CASSFLGGASYGYTF. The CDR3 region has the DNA TGTGCCAGCAGTTTTTTAGGGGGCGCTAGCTATGGCTACACCTTC.

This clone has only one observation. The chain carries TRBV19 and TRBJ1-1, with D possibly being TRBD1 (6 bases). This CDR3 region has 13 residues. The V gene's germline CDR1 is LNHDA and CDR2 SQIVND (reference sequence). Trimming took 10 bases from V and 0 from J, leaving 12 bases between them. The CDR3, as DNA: TGTGCCACAGCCGGGACATTGAACACTGAAGCTTTCTTT. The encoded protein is CATAGTLNTEAFF.

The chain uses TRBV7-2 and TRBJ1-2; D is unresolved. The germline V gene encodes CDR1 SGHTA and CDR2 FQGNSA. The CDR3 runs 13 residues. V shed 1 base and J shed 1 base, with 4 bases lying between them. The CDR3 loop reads CASSLDVNYGYTF. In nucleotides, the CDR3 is TGTGCCAGCAGCTTAGACGTTAACTATGGCTACACCTTC.

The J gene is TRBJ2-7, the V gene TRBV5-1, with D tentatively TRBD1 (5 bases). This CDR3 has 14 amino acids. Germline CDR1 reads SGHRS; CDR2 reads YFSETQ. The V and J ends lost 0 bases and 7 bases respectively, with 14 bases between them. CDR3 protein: CASSLAQGVGEQYF. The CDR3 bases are TGCGCCAGCAGCTTGGCCCAAGGGGTGGGGGAGCAGTACTTC.